The 15 T cell receptor beta chains below come from one sample, sequenced in a study of blood T cell repertoires in COVID-19. The protocol was immunoSEQ multiplex PCR, while the TCRdb copy is restricted to in-frame clones and leaves out a portion. The sample carries around 360,000 clones, more than 75% recorded once. The sequencing sample was made of peripheral blood. The origin of the receptors is a woman younger than 45 with COVID-19, enrolled during active disease.

In this sample, this clone turned up a few times. The chain carries TRBV3-1 (or the pseudogene TRBV3-2) and TRBJ2-1; D is uncertain. Trimming took 4 bases from V and 9 from J, leaving 13 bases between them. The length of the CDR3 is 13 residues. CDR1 and CDR2 (germline): LGHDT, YNNKEL (reference sequence). The CDR3 nucleotides are TGTGCCAGCAGCCCGAGAGGTTTCGGTGAGCAGTTCTTC. Translated, it gives CASSPRGFGEQFF.

A remark on this clone: This sample also contains other DNA sequences that code for the same CDR3. The V call is TRBV7-3, the J call TRBJ2-1; D perhaps matches TRBD2 (6 bases). Trimming took off 5 bases at V and 4 bases at J, with 9 bases between the two ends. The CDR3 consists of 13 residues. CDR1 and CDR2 (germline): SGHTA, FQGTGA. CDR3 coding DNA: TGTGCCAGCAGCCTGGGACTTTACAATGAGCAGTTCTTC. Translation gives CASSLGLYNEQFF.

V gene TRBV5-1 combines with J gene TRBJ1-4, with TRBD1 as a possible D gene (5 bases). Germline CDR1 and CDR2: SGHRS and YFSETQ. CDR3 length: 16 amino acids. V lost 0 bases, J lost 1 base, and 10 bases lay in between. The CDR3 nucleotides read TGCGCCAGCAGCTTGGAAACAGGCAGAACTAATGAAAAACTGTTTTTT. Translated, it gives CASSLETGRTNEKLFF.

This clone has only a few counts. V gene TRBV28 combines with J gene TRBJ2-7; 8 bases align to TRBD2. CDR1 MDHEN and CDR2 SYDVKM come from the germline V gene. Germline trimming cut 6 bases from V and 0 bases from J; bases unmatched to any gene: 1. The CDR3 length is 13 residues. For the CDR3, the DNA is TGTGCCAGCAGGACTAGCGACTCCTACGAGCAGTACTTC. Amino acids: CASRTSDSYEQYF.

The chain recombines TRBV6-1 with TRBJ2-1, with 9 positions matching TRBD2. The germline V gene has CDR1 MNHNS and CDR2 SASEGT. This CDR3 region has 14 residues. V was pared by 8 bases and J by 5 bases, with 7 bases of the junction left unmatched. CDR3 bases: TGTGCCAGCGCTTCTAGCGGGGCGAACAATGAGCAGTTCTTC. The encoded protein is CASASSGANNEQFF.

CDR3 residues: CASSFTASGISYEQYF. The CDR3 coding sequence is TGTGCCAGCAGTTTTACGGCTAGCGGGATCTCCTACGAGCAGTACTTC. This chain uses TRBV28 with TRBJ2-7, with 9 nucleotides matching TRBD2. Germline V gene lookup returns CDR1 MDHEN and CDR2 SYDVKM. V shed 3 bases, J shed 0 bases, and the junction held 6 bases outside the gene matches. CDR3 length equals 16 residues. The full variable domain, completed using reference TRBV28 and TRBJ2-7, is DVKVTQSSRYLVKRTGEKVFLECVQDMDHENMFWYRQDPGLGLRLIYFSYDVKMKEKGDIPEGYSVSREKKERFSLILESASTNQTSMYLCASSFTASGISYEQYFGPGTRLTVT.

This sequence joins TRBV30 and TRBJ2-5; no firm D call. This CDR3 is 10 amino acids long. Deletions cut 6 bases from V and 14 bases from J, with 16 bases between. Per the germline V gene, CDR1 is GTSNPN and CDR2 is SVGIG (reference sequence). The DNA of the CDR3 is TGTGCCTGTCAAACAGACATAATTTACTTC. This encodes CACQTDIIYF.

The chain carries TRBV30 and TRBJ1-5; possibly TRBD1 for D (5 bases). In germline, CDR1 is GTSNPN, CDR2 SVGIG (reference sequence). The CDR3 loop spans 15 amino acids. V dropped 2 bases and J dropped 0 bases, with 11 bases sitting between them. The CDR3 DNA reads as TGTGCCTGGAGTCGGACACCCAATAGCAATCAGCCCCAGCATTTT. It is translated as CAWSRTPNSNQPQHF.

This clone showed up just a few times. The genes are TRBV23-1 and TRBJ2-7, with 7 positions matching TRBD1. Being an ORF, TRBV23-1 has a function that is uncertain. V shed 4 bases, J shed 5 bases, and the junction held 11 bases outside the gene matches. This CDR3 is 15 amino acids long. CDR3 nucleotide sequence: TGCGCCAGCAGTCGAATAGTAGACAGGGAGAACGAGCAGTACTTC. As protein: CASSRIVDRENEQYF.

This chain joins TRBV30 and TRBJ1-2; 8 positions agree with TRBD1. V dropped 4 bases and J dropped 4; count of bases not matched to a gene: 8. Germline V gene sequence: CDR1 GTSNPN, CDR2 SVGIG (reference sequence). The CDR3 has 14 residues. The CDR3 loop reads CAWNRRGRGYGYTF. The CDR3 nucleotides read TGTGCCTGGAACCGCAGGGGGCGCGGCTATGGCTACACCTTC.

This CDR3 reads CASSQALAGYYNEQFF. The CDR3 DNA follows: TGTGCCAGCAGCCAAGCGTTAGCGGGTTACTACAATGAGCAGTTCTTC. The V and J genes are TRBV14 and TRBJ2-1; 7 bases are shared with TRBD2. The V and J ends lost 1 base and 3 bases, in that order; junction bases with no gene match: 6. This CDR3 is 16 amino acids long. CDR1 and CDR2 (germline): SGHDN, FVKESK.

J is TRBJ2-5 and V is TRBV19; no clear D. The CDR3 sequence is 15 residues long. CDR1 and CDR2 (germline): LNHDA, SQIVND (reference sequence). The V end lost 6 bases, the J end lost 0 bases, and 14 bases lay between the germline ends. The CDR3 sequence is CASSSLTGNQETQYF. DNA of the CDR3: TGTGCCAGTAGCTCTCTGACGGGTAACCAAGAGACCCAGTACTTC.

J is TRBJ2-7 and V is TRBV5-4; TRBD2 is a possible D gene (5 bases). The CDR3 sequence is 14 residues long. Trimming left V 0 bases short and J 5 bases short, with 12 bases between. Germline loops: CDR1 SGHNT, CDR2 YYREEE (reference sequence). DNA of the CDR3: TGTGCCAGCAGCTTGGGTGGATGGCGGGACGAGCAGTACTTC. Protein sequence: CASSLGGWRDEQYF.

This sequence joins TRBV30 and TRBJ2-5, with 8 bases fitting TRBD2. V lost 2 bases to trimming and J lost 5 bases; unmatched junction nucleotides: 10. CDR1 and CDR2 (germline): GTSNPN, SVGIG (reference sequence). The CDR3 contains 15 residues. The CDR3 is CAWSQSGGLGETQYF. In nucleotides, the CDR3 is TGTGCCTGGAGTCAAAGCGGGGGCTTGGGCGAGACCCAGTACTTC.

The V and J genes are TRBV23-1 and TRBJ2-3; 7 bases match TRBD2. TRBV23-1 is recorded as an ORF, its role being uncertain. V was pared by 0 bases and J by 2 bases, with 11 bases of the junction left unmatched. The CDR3 extends over 18 amino acids. This chain's CDR3 is CASSQSLMWGGVTDTQYF. The CDR3 bases are TGCGCCAGCAGTCAATCCCTAATGTGGGGGGGGGTCACAGATACGCAGTATTTT.